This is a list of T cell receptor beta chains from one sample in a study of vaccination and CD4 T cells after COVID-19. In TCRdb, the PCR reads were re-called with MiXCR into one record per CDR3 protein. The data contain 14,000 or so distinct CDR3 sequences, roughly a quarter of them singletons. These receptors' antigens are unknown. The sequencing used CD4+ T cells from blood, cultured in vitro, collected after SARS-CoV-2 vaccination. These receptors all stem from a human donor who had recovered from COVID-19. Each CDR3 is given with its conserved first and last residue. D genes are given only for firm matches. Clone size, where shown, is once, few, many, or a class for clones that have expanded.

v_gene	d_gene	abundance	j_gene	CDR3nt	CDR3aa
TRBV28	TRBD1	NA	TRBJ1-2	TGTGCCAGCAGTCCCGAGGGGGCGGCCTATGGCTACACCTTC	CASSPEGAAYGYTF
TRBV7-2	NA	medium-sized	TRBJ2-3	TGTGCCAGCAGCCCTCAGTACCTTAGCACAGATACGCAGTATTTT	CASSPQYLSTDTQYF
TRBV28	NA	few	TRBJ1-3	TGTGCCAGCAGTCTCATGGACGCGGGCCCCGGAAACACCATATATTTT	CASSLMDAGPGNTIYF
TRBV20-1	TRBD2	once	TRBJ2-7	TGCAGTGCTAGAGGCAGGGAAGGTCGAGCGGGAGGTCACGAGCAGTACTTC	CSARGREGRAGGHEQYF
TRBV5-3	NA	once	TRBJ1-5	NA	CAGYACTRDRALNQPQHF
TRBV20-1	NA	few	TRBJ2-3	TGCAGTGCTAGACGTCAGGGAAATACGCAGTATTTT	CSARRQGNTQYF
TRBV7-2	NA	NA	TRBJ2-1	TGTGCCAGCAGCCCCCGACTTATCGGCTCGTTGAATGAGCAGTTCTTC	CASSPRLIGSLNEQFF
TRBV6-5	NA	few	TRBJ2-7	TGTGCCAGCAGTTACTCCACCGAGCAGTACTTC	CASSYSTEQYF
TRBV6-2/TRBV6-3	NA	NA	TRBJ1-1	TGTGCCAGCAGTTTTCGGACGGGTTCTGAAGCTTTCTTT	CASSFRTGSEAFF
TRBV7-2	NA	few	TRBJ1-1	TGTGCCAGCAGCCCTCCTAGCCCCCGCAGAGTTGAAGCTTTCTTT	CASSPPSPRRVEAFF
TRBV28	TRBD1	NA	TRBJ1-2	TGTGCCAGCAGCCCCATCAGGGGGCTCTATGGCTACACCTTC	CASSPIRGLYGYTF
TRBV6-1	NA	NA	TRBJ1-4	TGTGCCAGCAGGATATGGAGGCAGGGTGAAAAACTGTTTTTT	CASRIWRQGEKLFF
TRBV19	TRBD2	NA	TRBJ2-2	TGTGCCAGTAGTATTCGGCTAGCGGGAGGGGAGCTGTTTTTT	CASSIRLAGGELFF
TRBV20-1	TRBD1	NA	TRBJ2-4	TGCAGTGCTCAAAGGGGACAGGGTCTATGGATTCAGTACTTC	CSAQRGQGLWIQYF
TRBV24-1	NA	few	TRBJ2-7	TGTGCCACCAGTGACCGGGGAGCGCAGTACTTC	CATSDRGAQYF
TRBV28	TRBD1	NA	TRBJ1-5	TGTGCCAGGAGTCCGACAGGGAGCAATCAGCCCCAGCATTTT	CARSPTGSNQPQHF
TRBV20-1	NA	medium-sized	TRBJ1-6	TGCAGTGCTAGAACCGGGGGCGGCAATTCACCCCTCCACTTT	CSARTGGGNSPLHF
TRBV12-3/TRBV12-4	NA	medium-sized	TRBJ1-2	TGTGCCAGCAGTTTCCCGGGCTACACCTTC	CASSFPGYTF
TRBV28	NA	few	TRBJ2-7	TGTGCCAGCAGTTCTAACTCCTACGAGCAGTACTTC	CASSSNSYEQYF
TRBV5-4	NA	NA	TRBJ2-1	TGTGCCAGCAGCTTGCCTAGCAAGGGCTCCTACAATGAGCAGTTCTTC	CASSLPSKGSYNEQFF
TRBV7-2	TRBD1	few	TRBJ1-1	TGTGCCAGCAGCCGAGGACAGGGCCGGCGGCGGACTGAAGCTTTCTTT	CASSRGQGRRRTEAFF
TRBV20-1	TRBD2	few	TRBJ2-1	TGCAGTGCACAGACTAGCGGGAGTCGGAATGAGCAGTTCTTC	CSAQTSGSRNEQFF
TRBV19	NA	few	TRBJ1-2	TGTGCCAGTAGTAAAGGGACTGTCCCGACCAACTATGGCTACACCTTC	CASSKGTVPTNYGYTF
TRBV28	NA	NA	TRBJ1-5	TGTGCCAGCAGTTTACCGGGGCCAGGGGCACAGCCCCAGCATTTT	CASSLPGPGAQPQHF
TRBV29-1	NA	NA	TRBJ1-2	TGCAGCGTTGAGGGCAGGGGAAGGAGTGGCTACACCTTC	CSVEGRGRSGYTF
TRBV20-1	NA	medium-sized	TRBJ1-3	TGCAGTGCTGGAACAGGTCTCTCTGGAAACACCATATATTTT	CSAGTGLSGNTIYF
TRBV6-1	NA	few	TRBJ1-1	TGTGCCAGCAGCCGCGTGGAAGCTTTCTTT	CASSRVEAFF
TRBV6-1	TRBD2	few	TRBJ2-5	TGTGCCAGCAGTGCCCAACTTACTAGCGGGAGCCAAGAGACCCAGTACTTC	CASSAQLTSGSQETQYF
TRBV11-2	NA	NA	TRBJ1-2	TGTGCCAGCAGCTTAGTTGTCCGGGGCAACTATGGCTACACCTTC	CASSLVVRGNYGYTF
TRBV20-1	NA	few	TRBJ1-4	TGCAGTGCTAGGTTACGGACAACTAATGAAAAACTGTTTTTT	CSARLRTTNEKLFF
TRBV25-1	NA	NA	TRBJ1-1	TGTGCCAGCATTATGACAGGTTTCCCTGAAGCTTTCTTT	CASIMTGFPEAFF
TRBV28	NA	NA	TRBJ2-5	TGTGCCAGTTCAGCGAGGTTCCTAAAAGAGACCCAGTACTTC	CASSARFLKETQYF
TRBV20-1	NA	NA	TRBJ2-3	TGCAGTGCTAAGCGGACCACAGATACGCAGTATTTT	CSAKRTTDTQYF
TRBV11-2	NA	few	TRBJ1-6	TGTGCCAGCCGACCGATGAGCTCCTATAATTCACCCCTCCACTTT	CASRPMSSYNSPLHF
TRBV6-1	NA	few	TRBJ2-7	TGTGCCAGCAGCTGGTCCCCGCCGTCCTACGAGCAGTACTTC	CASSWSPPSYEQYF
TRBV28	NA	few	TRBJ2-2	TGTGCCAGCAGTTTATATAGGGGTCCGAACACCGGGGAGCTGTTTTTT	CASSLYRGPNTGELFF
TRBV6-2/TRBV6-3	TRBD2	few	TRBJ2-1	TGTGCCAGCAGTACCCCAACTAGCGGGAGTAAGCAGTTCTTC	CASSTPTSGSKQFF
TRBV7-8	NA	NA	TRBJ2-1	TGTGCCAGCAGCCCGAGTCTCGTCGGGGACTCGAACTACAATGAGCAGTTCTTC	CASSPSLVGDSNYNEQFF
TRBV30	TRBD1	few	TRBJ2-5	TGTGCCTGGAGTGTCACAGGGGGACTAGAGACCCAGTACTTC	CAWSVTGGLETQYF